The 23 T cell receptor beta chains below were found in one sample sequenced in a study of response to subunit inactivated influenza vaccine. MiXCR, run by TCRdb on the RT-PCR reads, gives a single entry per CDR3 protein. The sample lists hundreds of thousands of distinct CDR3 sequences; 14% were seen once. The sequenced sample was PBMCs from blood, obtained 14 to 15 days before vaccination. The source of these receptors is a man in his fifties or sixties who received an inactivated influenza vaccine.

This clonotype was observed a handful of times. This chain connects TRBV7-9 to TRBJ2-2; 9 nucleotides match TRBD1. There are 15 residues in the CDR3. CDR1 and CDR2 (germline): SEHNR, FQNEAQ (reference sequence). The ends lost 6 bases at V and 4 bases at J; junction bases unmatched: 6. The CDR3 DNA sequence: TGTGCCAGCAGAACGGGACAGGGAATCACCGGGGAGCTGTTTTTT. Residues: CASRTGQGITGELFF.

The chain is built from TRBV3-1 and TRBJ2-7; 10 bases are a match to TRBD2. Trimming at V came to 3 bases and at J to 2 bases, leaving 10 bases not matched to a gene. The CDR3 spans 17 residues. Germline loops: CDR1 LGHDT, CDR2 YNNKEL (reference sequence). The CDR3 loop is CASSHRRLAGNAYEQYF. As DNA, the CDR3 is TGTGCCAGCAGCCATCGCCGACTAGCGGGCAACGCCTACGAGCAGTACTTC.

The rearrangement joins TRBV4-2 to TRBJ2-7, with D unclear. This CDR3 is built from 15 residues. Trimming left V 0 bases short and J 2 bases short, with 11 bases between. Germline-derived CDR1 and CDR2 are LGHNA and YNFKEQ. The CDR3 DNA reads as TGTGCCAGCAGCCAAGATGAGGAAGGACCCTACGAGCAGTACTTC. This sequence encodes CASSQDEEGPYEQYF.

This clonotype was observed a handful of times. The rearrangement links TRBV20-1 to TRBJ2-1, with D uncertain. CDR1 is DFQATT, CDR2 SNEGSKA, per germline (reference sequence). The CDR3 is 15 residues long. V was trimmed by 3 bases and J by 4 bases, leaving 16 bases between them. The CDR3 is CSASSRRFSYNEQFF. The CDR3 DNA reads TGCAGTGCTAGTTCTAGACGATTCTCGTACAATGAGCAGTTCTTC.

There are a few counts of this clonotype. The chain links TRBV4-3 to TRBJ2-7; TRBD2 matches at 9 bases. The CDR3 runs to 17 residues. V lost 1 base and J lost 0; bases outside the gene matches: 7. The germline V gene encodes CDR1 LGHNA and CDR2 YSLEER. CDR3 loop: CASSQVISGGSSYEQYF. The DNA of the CDR3 is TGCGCCAGCAGCCAAGTTATAAGCGGGGGGAGCTCCTACGAGCAGTACTTC.

This clonotype was seen repeatedly, ten times or more. J is TRBJ1-4 and V is TRBV29-1; D might be TRBD1 (6 bases). The CDR3 sequence is 13 residues long. Trimming took off 7 bases at V and 4 bases at J, with 13 bases between the two ends. Germline V gene sequence: CDR1 SQVTM, CDR2 ANQGSEA. The chain's CDR3 is CSAGDNFNEKLFF. Written as DNA, the CDR3 is TGCAGCGCCGGGGACAACTTTAATGAAAAACTGTTTTTT.

The chain uses TRBV2 and TRBJ2-1; the match to TRBD2 covers 13 bases. J lost 8 bases, V lost 6 bases, and 7 bases had no gene match. This CDR3 has 15 residues. Germline V gives CDR1 SNHLY, CDR2 FYNNEI. The CDR3 sequence is CASRQTSGRADEQFF. CDR3 DNA: TGTGCCAGCAGGCAAACTAGCGGGAGGGCCGATGAGCAGTTCTTC.

The chain has TRBV2 and TRBJ2-1, with D uncertain. Germline V gene sequence: CDR1 SNHLY, CDR2 FYNNEI. The germline V and J ends were trimmed by 5 bases and 3 bases, with 14 bases remaining between them. The CDR3 is 15 amino acids. CDR3 bases: TGTGCCAGCAGTCCACGAAATCAGGACTACAATGAGCAGTTCTTC. It yields the protein CASSPRNQDYNEQFF.

This clonotype has more than one count but fewer than ten. V is TRBV6-2 or TRBV6-3 and J is TRBJ2-3; TRBD2 might be the D (9 bases). The CDR3 extends over 19 amino acids. Germline V gives CDR1 MNHEY, CDR2 SVGEGT. Trimming removed 2 bases from V and 3 bases from J, with 24 bases in between. The CDR3 coding sequence is TGTGCCAGCAGTTACCGACAGGGGCGCAGCGGGGGGATTACAGATACGCAGTATTTT. This translates into CASSYRQGRSGGITDTQYF.

The chain recombines TRBV5-1 with TRBJ1-5, with D perhaps matching TRBD1 (5 bases). Germline V lookup: CDR1 SGHRS, CDR2 YFSETQ. The CDR3 totals 16 residues. The germline V and J ends were trimmed by 0 bases and 4 bases, with 14 bases remaining between them. CDR3 loop: CASSLGDGTANQPQHF. The CDR3 DNA reads as TGCGCCAGCAGCTTGGGGGACGGGACCGCTAATCAGCCCCAGCATTTT.

This clonotype was found a few times. The genes are TRBV6-1 and TRBJ2-2; the D gene is possibly TRBD2 (6 bases). This CDR3 has 15 amino acids. The V end lost 6 bases, the J end lost 4 bases, and 15 bases lay between the germline ends. CDR1 is MNHNS, CDR2 SASEGT, per germline. CDR3 region: CASSPGVYGTGELFF. CDR3 DNA: TGTGCCAGCAGCCCGGGGGTTTATGGCACCGGGGAGCTGTTTTTT.

V gene TRBV7-2 combines with J gene TRBJ2-7; 11 nucleotides match TRBD1. With V trimmed by 2 bases and J by 3 bases, 3 bases remained unmatched. The CDR3 is 15 amino acids. Germline CDR1 reads SGHTA; CDR2 reads FQGNSA. CDR3 sequence: CASSLRDRGDYEQYF. The CDR3, as DNA: TGTGCCAGCAGCTTAAGGGACAGGGGGGACTACGAGCAGTACTTC.

This clonotype came up many times. The chain uses TRBV6-5 and TRBJ1-2, with D tentatively TRBD1 (6 bases). CDR1 and CDR2 (germline): MNHEY, SVGAGI. The CDR3 totals 16 residues. V was cut by 4 bases and J by 4 bases, with 19 bases left in between. The CDR3: CASSSLQAVGGYGYTF. CDR3 nucleotides: TGTGCCAGCAGTTCACTCCAGGCCGTAGGGGGCTATGGCTACACCTTC.

V gene TRBV28 combines with J gene TRBJ2-3; D ambiguous. V lost 7 bases, J lost 1 base, and 15 bases lay in between. The CDR3 is 15 amino acids. CDR1 is MDHEN, CDR2 SYDVKM, per germline. DNA of the CDR3: TGTGCCAGCATGACGGGCCGAATCCGCACAGATACGCAGTATTTT. Translated, it gives CASMTGRIRTDTQYF.

A few counts support this clonotype. J is TRBJ1-4 and V is TRBV6-1; tentative D call: TRBD1 (5 bases). Trimming took off 6 bases at V and 8 bases at J, with 19 bases between the two ends. The V gene's germline CDR1 is MNHNS and CDR2 SASEGT. The CDR3 consists of 15 residues. The CDR3 spells CASRGGTTRDEKLFF. The CDR3 nucleotides read TGTGCCAGCAGGGGAGGAACGACGAGGGACGAAAAACTGTTTTTT.

This clonotype was seen a few times. The rearrangement uses TRBV6-2 or TRBV6-3 and TRBJ1-2; 9 nucleotides match TRBD1. The CDR3 has 17 residues. Trimming removed 5 bases from V and 4 bases from J; junction bases left unmatched: 14. Germline V gene data show CDR1 as MNHEY and CDR2 as SVGEGT. This CDR3 is CASSNAASTGGVYGYTF. CDR3 sequence (DNA): TGTGCCAGCAGTAACGCCGCCTCGACAGGGGGGGTCTATGGCTACACCTTC.

This clonotype occurred a few times. CDR3 coding DNA: TGTGCCAGCAGTGAATTTATGGGCCTGGAGCAGTACTTC. As protein: CASSEFMGLEQYF. The chain employs TRBV25-1 and TRBJ2-7; D is unresolved. V was shortened by 1 base and J by 7 bases, with 11 bases between the two germline ends. Germline V gene sequence: CDR1 MGHDK, CDR2 SYGVNS. The CDR3 length is 13 residues.

This clonotype was found many times. The gene calls are TRBV6-6 and TRBJ1-1; 7 bases line up with TRBD1. With 5 bases clipped from V and 8 bases from J, the junction kept 5 bases outside the gene matches. CDR3 size: 12 residues. Germline V gene data show CDR1 as MNHNY and CDR2 as SVGAGI (reference sequence). CDR3 amino acids: CASSNRGSEAFF. In nucleotides, the CDR3 is TGTGCCAGCAGTAACAGGGGATCAGAAGCTTTCTTT.

This clonotype was seen more than once but under ten times. V is TRBV6-5 and J is TRBJ2-7; D not resolved. V was trimmed by 1 base and J by 2 bases, leaving 9 bases between them. Germline V gene sequence: CDR1 MNHEY, CDR2 SVGAGI. The CDR3 length is 14 residues. CDR3 sequence: CASSYLAGPYEQYF. CDR3 nucleotides: TGTGCCAGCAGTTACTTGGCAGGACCCTACGAGCAGTACTTC.

The chain employs TRBV5-1 and TRBJ2-7; tentatively, D is TRBD2 (6 bases). Germline V gives CDR1 SGHRS, CDR2 YFSETQ. CDR3 size: 15 residues. Trimming took 0 bases from V and 0 from J, leaving 10 bases between them. This CDR3 reads CASSLDAGGSYEQYF. CDR3 bases: TGCGCCAGCAGCTTGGATGCCGGGGGCTCCTACGAGCAGTACTTC.

This chain links TRBV4-1 with TRBJ1-2; 7 positions agree with TRBD1. Trimming cost V 3 bases and J 7 bases; bases outside gene matches: 5. Germline assignment: CDR1 MGHRA and CDR2 YSYEKL. This CDR3 has 13 residues. The DNA for the CDR3 is TGCGCCAGCAGCCAGGTCAGGGGGTCTGGCTACACCTTC. Residues: CASSQVRGSGYTF.

This clonotype turned up a few times. V and J are TRBV28 and TRBJ2-7, with D perhaps TRBD1 (6 bases). The CDR3 has 15 residues. The V gene's germline CDR1 is MDHEN and CDR2 SYDVKM. The germline V and J ends were trimmed by 3 bases and 3 bases, with 15 bases remaining between them. CDR3 residues: CASSFLVGTIYEQYF. CDR3 nucleotides: TGTGCCAGCAGTTTCTTGGTGGGGACAATCTACGAGCAGTACTTC.

Concerning this clonotype: A much larger clone lies a single base off, so this may be a read error. This chain uses TRBV20-1 with TRBJ2-7; D ambiguous. V lost 1 base and J 3 bases, leaving 1 base between the germline ends. The CDR3 consists of 10 residues. Looked up from germline, CDR1 is DFQATT and CDR2 is SNEGSKA (reference sequence). In DNA, the CDR3 is TGCAGTGCTAGAGTCTACGAGCAGTACTTC. This gives the protein CSARVYEQYF.